This passage covers 6 T cell receptor beta chains from one sample sequenced in a study of T-cell memory formation after mild COVID-19. MiXCR, run by TCRdb on the 5' RACE reads, gives a single entry per CDR3 protein. There are a few hundred thousand distinct CDR3 sequences in the sample; over 11% occur only once, and roughly a fifth lies in the top ten. The sequencing input was PBMCs or a T cell subset sorted from them (not recorded which). The source of these receptors is a man aged 18 to 35 who had mild COVID-19 (a few samples of this study predate the infection). Cell type and time point are not known.

The V and J genes are TRBV7-9 and TRBJ2-3; 10 positions agree with TRBD1. This CDR3 comprises 14 residues. The trim removed 5 bases at V and 2 bases at J, leaving 1 base unmatched. In germline, CDR1 is SEHNR, CDR2 FQNEAQ (reference sequence). The CDR3 DNA is TGTGCCAGCAGCGGGACAGGGGCCACAGATACGCAGTATTTT. It yields the protein CASSGTGATDTQYF.

The chain uses TRBV7-9 and TRBJ2-3, with TRBD1 as a possible D gene (5 bases). CDR3 length: 16 amino acids. Trimming cost V 1 base and J 4 bases, with 15 bases left between them. Germline-derived CDR1 and CDR2 are SEHNR and FQNEAQ (reference sequence). CDR3 nucleotide sequence: TGTGCCAGCAGCTTAGTAACTCTCGTAGGGGCAGATACGCAGTATTTT. Residues: CASSLVTLVGADTQYF. Full variable domain (outside the CDR3, taken from reference TRBV7-9 and TRBJ2-3): DTGVSQNPRHKITKRGQNVTFRCDPISEHNRLYWYRQTLGQGPEFLTYFQNEAQLEKSRLLSDRFSAERPKGSFSTLEIQRTEQGDSAMYLCASSLVTLVGADTQYFGPGTRLTVL.

V is TRBV12-5 and J is TRBJ2-4, with 7 positions matching TRBD2. The CDR3 consists of 18 residues. CDR1 and CDR2 (germline): LGHNT, FRNRAP. V shed 0 bases, J shed 1 base, and the junction held 9 bases outside the gene matches. The DNA for the CDR3 is TGTGCTAGTGGTTTGGTCTCGGGGACTACCCTGGCCAAAAACATTCAGTACTTC. Translating gives CASGLVSGTTLAKNIQYF. The full variable domain, with the rest looked up from reference TRBV12-5 and TRBJ2-4, is DARVTQTPRHKVTEMGQEVTMRCQPILGHNTVFWYRQTMMQGLELLAYFRNRAPLDDSGMPKDRFSAEMPDATLATLKIQPSEPRDSAVYFCASGLVSGTTLAKNIQYFGAGTRLSVL.

The V gene is TRBV20-1, the J gene TRBJ1-5, with 8 bases identical to TRBD1. The junction had 9 bases not matched to a gene; V was cut back by 5 bases and J by 9 bases. Looked up from germline, CDR1 is DFQATT and CDR2 is SNEGSKA (reference sequence). CDR3 length: 13 amino acids. CDR3 region: CSAADRGIRPQHF. CDR3 DNA: TGCAGTGCTGCCGACAGGGGCATTCGGCCCCAGCATTTT.

This clonotype was recorded many times. The gene calls are TRBV7-9 and TRBJ2-2, with TRBD2 as a possible D gene (5 bases). V was cut by 5 bases and J by 3 bases, with 10 bases left in between. The CDR3 is 14 amino acids. Germline loops: CDR1 SEHNR, CDR2 FQNEAQ (reference sequence). CDR3 region: CASSAGVYTGELFF. In nucleotides, the CDR3 is TGTGCCAGCAGCGCGGGTGTTTACACCGGGGAGCTGTTTTTT.

There are a few counts of this clonotype. The CDR3 DNA follows: TGCGCCAGCAGCCAAAGGCTTTGGGGCGGCTACACCTTC. This codes for CASSQRLWGGYTF. The gene calls are TRBV4-1 and TRBJ1-2; D is perhaps TRBD1 (5 bases). CDR3 length: 13 residues. V lost 2 bases to trimming and J lost 8 bases, with 12 bases between them. The germline CDR1 and CDR2 sequences are MGHRA and YSYEKL.